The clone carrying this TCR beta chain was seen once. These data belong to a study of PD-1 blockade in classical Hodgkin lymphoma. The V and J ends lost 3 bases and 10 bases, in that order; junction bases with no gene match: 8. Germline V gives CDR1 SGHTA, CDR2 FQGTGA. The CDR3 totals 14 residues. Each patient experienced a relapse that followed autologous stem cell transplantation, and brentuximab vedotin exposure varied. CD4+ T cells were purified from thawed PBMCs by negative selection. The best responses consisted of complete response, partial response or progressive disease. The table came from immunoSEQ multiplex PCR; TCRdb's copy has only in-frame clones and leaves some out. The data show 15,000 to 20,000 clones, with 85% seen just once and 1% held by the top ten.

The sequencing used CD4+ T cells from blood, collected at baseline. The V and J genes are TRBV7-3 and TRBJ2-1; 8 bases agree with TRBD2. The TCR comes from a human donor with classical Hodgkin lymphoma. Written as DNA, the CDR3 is TGTGCCAGCAGCTTGGGCGGGACTAGACCCGAGCAGTTCTTC. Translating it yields CASSLGGTRPEQFF.